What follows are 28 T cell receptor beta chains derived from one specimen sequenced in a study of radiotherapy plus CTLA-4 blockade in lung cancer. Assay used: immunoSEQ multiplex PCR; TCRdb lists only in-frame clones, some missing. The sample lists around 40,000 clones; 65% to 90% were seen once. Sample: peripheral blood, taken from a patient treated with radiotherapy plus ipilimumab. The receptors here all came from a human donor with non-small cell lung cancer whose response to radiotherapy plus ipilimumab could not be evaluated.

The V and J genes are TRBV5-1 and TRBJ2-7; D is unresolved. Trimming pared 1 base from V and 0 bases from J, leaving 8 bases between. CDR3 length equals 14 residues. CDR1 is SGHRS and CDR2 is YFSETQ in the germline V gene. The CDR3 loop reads CASSLQRGSYEQYF. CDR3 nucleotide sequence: TGCGCCAGCAGCTTGCAGCGCGGCTCCTACGAGCAGTACTTC.

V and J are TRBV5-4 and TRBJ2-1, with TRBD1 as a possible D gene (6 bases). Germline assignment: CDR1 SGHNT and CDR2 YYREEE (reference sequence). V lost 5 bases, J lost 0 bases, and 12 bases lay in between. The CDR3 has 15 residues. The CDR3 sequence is CASSAVQGSYNEQFF. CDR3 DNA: TGTGCCAGCAGTGCGGTACAGGGCTCCTACAATGAGCAGTTCTTC.

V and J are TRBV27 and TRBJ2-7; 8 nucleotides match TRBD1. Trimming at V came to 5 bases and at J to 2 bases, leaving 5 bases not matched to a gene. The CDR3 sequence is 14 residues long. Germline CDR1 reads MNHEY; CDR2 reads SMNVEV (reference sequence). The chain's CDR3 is CASSHRDRTYEQYF. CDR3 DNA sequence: TGTGCCAGCAGTCACCGGGACAGGACCTACGAGCAGTACTTC.

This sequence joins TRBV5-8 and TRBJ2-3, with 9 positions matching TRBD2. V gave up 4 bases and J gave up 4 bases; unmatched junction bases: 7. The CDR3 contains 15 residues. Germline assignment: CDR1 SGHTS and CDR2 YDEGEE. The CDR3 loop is CASSQPGLASDTQYF. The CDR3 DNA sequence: TGTGCCAGCAGCCAACCGGGACTAGCATCAGATACGCAGTATTTT.

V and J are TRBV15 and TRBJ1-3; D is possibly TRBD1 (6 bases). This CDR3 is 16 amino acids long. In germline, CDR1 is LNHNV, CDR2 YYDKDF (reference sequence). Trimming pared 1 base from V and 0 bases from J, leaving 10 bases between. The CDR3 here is CATSRGGGGSGNTIYF. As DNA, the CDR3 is TGTGCCACCAGCAGAGGGGGGGGCGGCTCTGGAAACACCATATATTTT.

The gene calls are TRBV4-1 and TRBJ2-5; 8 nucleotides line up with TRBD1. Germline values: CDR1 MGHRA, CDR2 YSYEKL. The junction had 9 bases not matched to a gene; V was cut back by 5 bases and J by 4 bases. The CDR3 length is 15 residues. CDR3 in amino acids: CASSAGTGKGETQYF. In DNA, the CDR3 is TGCGCCAGCAGCGCGGGGACAGGTAAGGGAGAGACCCAGTACTTC.

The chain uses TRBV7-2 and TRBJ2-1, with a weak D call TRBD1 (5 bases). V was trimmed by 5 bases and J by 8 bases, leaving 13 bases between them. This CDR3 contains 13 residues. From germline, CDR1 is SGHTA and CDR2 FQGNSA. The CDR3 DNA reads TGTGCCAGCAGCCCGAAGCAGGGTTATGAGCAGTTCTTC. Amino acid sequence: CASSPKQGYEQFF.

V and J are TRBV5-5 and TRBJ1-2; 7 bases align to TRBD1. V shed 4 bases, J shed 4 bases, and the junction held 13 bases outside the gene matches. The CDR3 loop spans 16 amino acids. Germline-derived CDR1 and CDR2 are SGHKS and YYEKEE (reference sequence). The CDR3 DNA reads TGTGCCAGCAGCCAGGGGGGCGGTATCGGTTCCTATGGCTACACCTTC. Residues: CASSQGGGIGSYGYTF.

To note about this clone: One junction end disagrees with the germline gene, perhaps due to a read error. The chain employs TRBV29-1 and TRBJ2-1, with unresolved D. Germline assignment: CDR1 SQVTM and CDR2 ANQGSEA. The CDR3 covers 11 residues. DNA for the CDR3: TGCAGCGTTGCTCATTACAATGGGCAGTTCTTC. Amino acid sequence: CSVAHYNGQFF.

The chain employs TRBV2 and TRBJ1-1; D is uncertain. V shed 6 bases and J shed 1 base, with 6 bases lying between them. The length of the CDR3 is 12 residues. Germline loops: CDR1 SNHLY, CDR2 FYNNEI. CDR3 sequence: CASSRQNTEAFF. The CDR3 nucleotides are TGTGCCAGCAGCCGACAGAACACTGAAGCTTTCTTT.

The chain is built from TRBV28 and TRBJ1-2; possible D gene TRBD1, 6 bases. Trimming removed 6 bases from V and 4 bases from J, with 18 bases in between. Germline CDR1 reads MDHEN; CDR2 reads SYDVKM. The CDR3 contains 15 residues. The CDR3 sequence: CASRQPPDRGYGYTF. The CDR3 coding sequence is TGTGCCAGCAGACAACCTCCGGACAGAGGCTATGGCTACACCTTC.

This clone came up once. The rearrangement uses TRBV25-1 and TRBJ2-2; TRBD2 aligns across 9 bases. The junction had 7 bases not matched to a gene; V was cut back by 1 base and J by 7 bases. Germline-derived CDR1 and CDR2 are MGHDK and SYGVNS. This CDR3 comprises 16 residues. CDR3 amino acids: CASSELGSGRVGELFF. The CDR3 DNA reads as TGTGCCAGCAGTGAATTGGGTAGCGGGAGAGTCGGGGAGCTGTTTTTT.

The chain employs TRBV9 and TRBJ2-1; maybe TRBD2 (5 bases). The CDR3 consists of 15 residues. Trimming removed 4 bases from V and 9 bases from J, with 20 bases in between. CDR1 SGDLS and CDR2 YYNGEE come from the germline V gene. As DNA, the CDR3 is TGTGCCAGCAGCCTCCAAGGACCGCGGGCTGTTGAGCAGTTCTTC. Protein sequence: CASSLQGPRAVEQFF.

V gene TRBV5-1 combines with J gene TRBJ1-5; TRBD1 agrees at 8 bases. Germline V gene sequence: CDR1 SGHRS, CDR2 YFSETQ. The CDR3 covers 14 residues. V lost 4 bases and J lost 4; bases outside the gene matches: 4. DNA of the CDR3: TGCGCCAGCAGCCCGGGACAGGCGAATCAGCCCCAGCATTTT. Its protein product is CASSPGQANQPQHF.

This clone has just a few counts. CDR3 coding DNA: TGCGCCAGCAGCTACCTTAGCGGGAGTATCACAGATACGCAGTATTTT. Residues: CASSYLSGSITDTQYF. V and J are TRBV5-1 and TRBJ2-3; TRBD2 matches at 9 bases. Germline CDR1 SGHRS, CDR2 YFSETQ. The CDR3 runs to 16 residues. J was trimmed by 2 bases and V by 3 bases; bases with no gene match: 7.

CDR3 region: CASCLAGNNEQFF. The CDR3, as DNA: TGTGCCAGCTGTCTAGCGGGGAACAATGAGCAGTTCTTC. This chain uses TRBV25-1 with TRBJ2-1, with 9 bases that match TRBD2. The CDR3 sequence is 13 residues long. CDR1 is MGHDK, CDR2 SYGVNS, per germline. The V and J ends lost 8 bases and 5 bases, in that order; junction bases with no gene match: 4.

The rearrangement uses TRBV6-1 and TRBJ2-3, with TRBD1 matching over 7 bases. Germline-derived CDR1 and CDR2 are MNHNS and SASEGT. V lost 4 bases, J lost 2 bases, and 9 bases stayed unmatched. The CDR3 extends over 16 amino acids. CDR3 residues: CASSAMTGYHTDTQYF. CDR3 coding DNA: TGTGCCAGCAGTGCCATGACAGGGTACCACACAGATACGCAGTATTTT.

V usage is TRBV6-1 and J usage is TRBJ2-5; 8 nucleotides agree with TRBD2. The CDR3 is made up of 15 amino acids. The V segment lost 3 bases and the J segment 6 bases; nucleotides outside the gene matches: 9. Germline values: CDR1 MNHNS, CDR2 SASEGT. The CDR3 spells CASSDSRGGLQTQYF. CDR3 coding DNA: TGTGCCAGCAGTGACTCACGGGGGGGGTTACAGACCCAGTACTTC.

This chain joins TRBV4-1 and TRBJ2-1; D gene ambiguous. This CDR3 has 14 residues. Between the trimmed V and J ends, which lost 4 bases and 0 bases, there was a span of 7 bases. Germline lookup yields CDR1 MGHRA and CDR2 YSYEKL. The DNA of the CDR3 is TGCGCCAGCAGCCCTTTCGGCTCCTACAATGAGCAGTTCTTC. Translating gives CASSPFGSYNEQFF.

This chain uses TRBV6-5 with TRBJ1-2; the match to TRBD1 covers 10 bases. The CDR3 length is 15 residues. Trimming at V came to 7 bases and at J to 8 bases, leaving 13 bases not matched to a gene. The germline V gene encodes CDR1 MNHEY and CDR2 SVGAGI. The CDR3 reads CASTPAGTGDPGYTF. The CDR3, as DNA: TGTGCCAGCACTCCCGCCGGGACAGGGGATCCCGGCTACACCTTC.

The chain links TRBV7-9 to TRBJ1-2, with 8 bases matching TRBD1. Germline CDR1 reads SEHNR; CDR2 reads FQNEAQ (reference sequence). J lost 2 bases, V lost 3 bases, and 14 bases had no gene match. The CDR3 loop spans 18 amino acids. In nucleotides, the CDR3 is TGTGCCAGCAGCTTCGGGGGTACGGGGACAGGAGTGAACTATGGCTACACCTTC. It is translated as CASSFGGTGTGVNYGYTF.

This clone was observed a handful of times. CDR3 residues: CASSPHLGTEAFF. The CDR3 nucleotides read TGTGCCAGCAGCCCCCATCTAGGCACTGAAGCTTTCTTT. The chain uses TRBV11-2 and TRBJ1-1; D is undetermined. This CDR3 comprises 13 residues. Trimming left V 5 bases short and J 4 bases short, with 11 bases between. Germline V gene sequence: CDR1 SGHAT, CDR2 FQNNGV.

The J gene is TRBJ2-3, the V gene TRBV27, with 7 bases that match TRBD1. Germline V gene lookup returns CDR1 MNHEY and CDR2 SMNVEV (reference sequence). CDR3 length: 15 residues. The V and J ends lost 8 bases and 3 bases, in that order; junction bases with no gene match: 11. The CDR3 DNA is TGTGCCAGCGGGACGCCGGGACAGACTACAGATACGCAGTATTTT. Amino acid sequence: CASGTPGQTTDTQYF.

The DNA for the CDR3 is TGTGCCAGCAGCCAAGGGTCCAGCTCCTACAATGAGCAGTTCTTC. It codes for CASSQGSSSYNEQFF. This chain links TRBV4-2 with TRBJ2-1; D is unresolved. Per the germline V gene, CDR1 is LGHNA and CDR2 is YNFKEQ. This CDR3 contains 15 residues. Trimming removed 1 base at V and 0 bases at J, with 7 bases between.

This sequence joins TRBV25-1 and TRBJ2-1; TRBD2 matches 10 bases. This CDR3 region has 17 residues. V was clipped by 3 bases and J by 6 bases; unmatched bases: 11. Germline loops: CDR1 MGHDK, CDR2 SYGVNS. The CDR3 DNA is TGTGCCAGCAGTGACATCGGGAGCGCTAGCGGGGGCAATGAGCAGTTCTTC. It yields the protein CASSDIGSASGGNEQFF.

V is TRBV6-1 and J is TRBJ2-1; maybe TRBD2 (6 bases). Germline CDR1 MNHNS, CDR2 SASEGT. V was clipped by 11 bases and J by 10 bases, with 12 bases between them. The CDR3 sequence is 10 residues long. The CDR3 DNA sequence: TGTGCCTGCCGGGAGTGGGAGCAGTTCTTC. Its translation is CACREWEQFF.

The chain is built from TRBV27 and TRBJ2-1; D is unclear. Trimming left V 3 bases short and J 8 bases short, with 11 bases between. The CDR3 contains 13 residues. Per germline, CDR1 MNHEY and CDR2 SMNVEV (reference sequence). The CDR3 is CASSFLGDDEQFF. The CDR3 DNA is TGTGCCAGCAGTTTTTTGGGCGATGATGAGCAGTTCTTC.

CDR3 in amino acids: CASSPRPAGGTGELFF. The CDR3 nucleotides read TGTGCCAGCTCACCAAGACCAGCGGGAGGCACCGGGGAGCTGTTTTTT. This chain uses TRBV18 with TRBJ2-2, with TRBD2 matching 9 bases. This CDR3 region has 16 residues. Germline V gene sequence: CDR1 KGHSH, CDR2 LQKENI. The V segment lost 2 bases and the J segment 4 bases; nucleotides outside the gene matches: 5.